This T cell receptor beta chain is drawn from a study of neurological immune-mediated disorders. General study findings and limits: Multiple sclerosis was found to have the least TCR clonal expansion, below healthy controls, and HTLV-1-associated myelopathy the most. Subjects shared no identical expanded-clone CDR3 amino acid sequences, suggesting private TCR-beta repertoires in all groups.

This clonotype was recorded at least ten times. No antigen is known for it. V dropped 4 bases and J dropped 6; count of bases not matched to a gene: 9. CDR1 SGHRS and CDR2 YFSETQ come from the germline V gene. This CDR3 is built from 14 residues. Every sequencing run generated in excess of 180 million TCR-beta sequences. These sequences covered 15-18 subjects. TCRdb passed the 5' RACE reads through MiXCR, listing each CDR3 protein once. The sample consists of roughly 30,000 distinct CDR3 sequences, 5% to 7.5% of them appearing once. Volunteers at a blood bank in Maryland, USA, were the healthy controls.

Sequenced material: PBMCs. This chain connects TRBV5-1 to TRBJ1-2, with 7 nucleotides matching TRBD1. The TCR comes from a woman aged 45-59 years in good health. CDR3 nucleotides: TGCGCCAGCAGCCCCGGACAGGCGGTTGATGGCTACACCTTC. Its translation is CASSPGQAVDGYTF.